One sample yielded the 30 T cell receptor beta chains listed below, sequenced in a study of blood T cell repertoires in COVID-19. TCRdb keeps only in-frame clones here, not all; method: immunoSEQ multiplex PCR. Altogether a few hundred thousand clones are present, approximately 90% being singletons, with the ten largest covering 1.8%. The sample comprised PBMCs or T cells enriched from blood (not recorded which). Receptors were obtained from a middle-aged woman who had recovered from COVID-19.

This chain connects TRBV30 to TRBJ2-7; 9 bases match TRBD1. The germline CDR1 and CDR2 sequences are GTSNPN and SVGIG (reference sequence). V lost 2 bases to trimming and J lost 4 bases; unmatched junction nucleotides: 3. The CDR3 covers 13 residues. CDR3 nucleotide sequence: TGTGCCTGGAGTACAGGGGGCGGGTACGAGCAGTACTTC. It translates to CAWSTGGGYEQYF.

The rearrangement links TRBV20-1 to TRBJ1-6, with unresolved D. CDR1 is DFQATT, CDR2 SNEGSKA, per germline (reference sequence). The CDR3 runs 15 residues. Between the trimmed V and J ends, which lost 6 bases and 0 bases, there was a span of 12 bases. This chain's CDR3 is CSASEGGSYNSPLHF. The CDR3 coding sequence is TGCAGTGCCAGTGAGGGAGGCTCCTATAATTCACCCCTCCACTTT.

The chain combines TRBV5-1 with TRBJ2-3, with 11 positions matching TRBD2. With 0 bases clipped from V and 4 bases from J, the junction kept 1 base outside the gene matches. The CDR3 runs 15 residues. Germline V gene data show CDR1 as SGHRS and CDR2 as YFSETQ. CDR3 residues: CASSLGLAGSDTQYF. The CDR3 nucleotides are TGCGCCAGCAGCTTGGGACTAGCGGGATCAGATACGCAGTATTTT.

The CDR3 sequence is CASSIGGSRASGNTIYF. DNA of the CDR3: TGTGCCAGTAGTATAGGTGGGAGCCGAGCATCTGGAAACACCATATATTTT. The chain uses TRBV19 and TRBJ1-3; the D is unclear. The CDR3 runs to 17 residues. The V and J ends lost 1 base and 1 base respectively, with 14 bases between them. Germline CDR1 is LNHDA and CDR2 is SQIVND (reference sequence).

V usage is TRBV3-1 (or the pseudogene TRBV3-2) and J usage is TRBJ2-2, with D unclear. The ends were cut back, 0 bases at V and 7 bases at J, with 3 bases in the middle. In germline, CDR1 is LGHDT, CDR2 YNNKEL (reference sequence). CDR3 length: 12 residues. The CDR3 region is CASSQDHGELFF. The CDR3 DNA reads as TGTGCCAGCAGCCAAGATCACGGGGAGCTGTTTTTT.

The V and J genes are TRBV19 and TRBJ1-2; D unclear. Germline CDR1 reads LNHDA; CDR2 reads SQIVND (reference sequence). The V gene lost 7 bases and the J gene lost 4 bases, with 16 bases spanning the gap. CDR3 length equals 14 residues. CDR3 loop: CASTLAQDFYGYTF. CDR3 coding DNA: TGTGCCAGTACCTTGGCTCAAGACTTCTATGGCTACACCTTC.

The V and J genes are TRBV20-1 and TRBJ2-2, with D possibly being TRBD1 (6 bases). Between the trimmed V and J ends, which lost 3 bases and 2 bases, there was a span of 10 bases. CDR1 is DFQATT, CDR2 SNEGSKA, per germline (reference sequence). The CDR3 extends over 14 amino acids. CDR3 sequence reads: CSASTGTNTGELFF. The CDR3 coding sequence is TGCAGTGCTAGTACAGGGACCAACACCGGGGAGCTGTTTTTT.

The chain joins TRBV27 to TRBJ2-2; the D gene is possibly TRBD1 (6 bases). The CDR3 covers 14 residues. Trimming removed 6 bases from V and 1 base from J, with 9 bases in between. Germline CDR1 reads MNHEY; CDR2 reads SMNVEV (reference sequence). For the CDR3, the DNA is TGTGCCAGCAGGAAGACAGGGAACACCGGGGAGCTGTTTTTT. Protein: CASRKTGNTGELFF.

The DNA for the CDR3 is TGCGCCAGCAGACTAGCGGAACACCCTCGCCACGAGCAGTACTTC. Amino acids: CASRLAEHPRHEQYF. The chain couples TRBV5-1 to TRBJ2-7; 8 bases line up with TRBD2. Germline assignment: CDR1 SGHRS and CDR2 YFSETQ. Trimming at V came to 5 bases and at J to 5 bases, leaving 12 bases not matched to a gene. The CDR3 covers 15 residues.

The chain employs TRBV5-1 and TRBJ2-1, with 7 bases fitting TRBD2. From germline, CDR1 is SGHRS and CDR2 YFSETQ. The CDR3 is made up of 13 amino acids. The trim removed 2 bases at V and 9 bases at J, leaving 5 bases unmatched. The CDR3 DNA reads TGCGCCAGCAGCTTAGGGCGGGAGAGTGAGCAGTTCTTC. It codes for CASSLGRESEQFF.

The genes are TRBV6-1 and TRBJ2-1; the D is unclear. The germline gives CDR1 MNHNS, CDR2 SASEGT. Trimming took 3 bases from V and 4 from J, leaving 10 bases between them. This CDR3 has 14 amino acids. CDR3 coding DNA: TGTGCCAGCAGTGATCGACTGTTTTACAATGAGCAGTTCTTC. It translates to CASSDRLFYNEQFF.

This chain joins TRBV6-5 and TRBJ1-6, with D maybe TRBD1 (5 bases). The CDR3 runs 15 residues. The ends were cut back, 6 bases at V and 8 bases at J, with 17 bases in the middle. Germline lookup yields CDR1 MNHEY and CDR2 SVGAGI. CDR3 in amino acids: CASRPDSSEDSPLHF. CDR3 bases: TGTGCCAGCAGACCCGACAGCTCCGAGGATTCACCCCTCCACTTT.

As to this clone: One junction end does not reproduce the germline sequence, and a read error may be involved. This chain connects TRBV6-1 to TRBJ2-7; 12 bases match TRBD1. CDR3 length: 19 amino acids. Germline V gene lookup returns CDR1 MNHNS and CDR2 SASEGT. CDR3 bases: TGTGCCAGCAGGGAAGTGGGGGACAGGGGGCGCGGACAAACACCCCCGAGCCATTTC. It codes for CASREVGDRGRGQTPPSHF.

As DNA, the CDR3 is TGTGCCATCCTAAAAGCGGGAGGGCCCAATGAGCAGTTCTTC. Translation: CAILKAGGPNEQFF. The rearrangement uses TRBV10-3 and TRBJ2-1; 10 bases are shared with TRBD2. This CDR3 is 14 amino acids long. With V trimmed by 8 bases and J by 6 bases, 7 bases remained unmatched. Looked up from germline, CDR1 is ENHRY and CDR2 is SYGVKD.

The gene calls are TRBV27 and TRBJ2-1; D gene uncertain. CDR3 length: 15 residues. Germline lookup yields CDR1 MNHEY and CDR2 SMNVEV (reference sequence). V lost 8 bases and J 0 bases, leaving 14 bases between the germline ends. CDR3 DNA sequence: TGTGCCAGCCGCCCAAGCGAGAGCTCCTACAATGAGCAGTTCTTC. Its protein is CASRPSESSYNEQFF.

The chain carries TRBV7-2 and TRBJ2-1, with a possible D match to TRBD2 (5 bases). Looked up from germline, CDR1 is SGHTA and CDR2 is FQGNSA. With 5 bases removed from V and 9 bases from J, the gap between germline ends came to 14 bases. This CDR3 comprises 13 residues. The CDR3 DNA follows: TGTGCCAGCAGCGGTGATGGTGGAGGTGAGCAGTTCTTC. As protein: CASSGDGGGEQFF.

Only one count was recorded for this clone. The junction does not match germline at one end; this may be a read error. The V and J genes are TRBV7-7 and TRBJ2-1, with 9 bases fitting TRBD2. CDR3 length equals 16 residues. CDR1 and CDR2 from the germline V gene are SSHAT and FNYEAQ (reference sequence). This CDR3 reads CASSPRASGNLNEQFF. As DNA, the CDR3 is TGTGCTAGCAGCCCTCGGGCTAGCGGGAATTTAAATGAGCAGTTCTTC.

The V gene is TRBV5-1, the J gene TRBJ1-2; the D gene is possibly TRBD1 (6 bases). The CDR3 length is 14 residues. The germline V gene has CDR1 SGHRS and CDR2 YFSETQ. V dropped 4 bases and J dropped 6 bases, with 16 bases sitting between them. The CDR3: CASSGGQQGDGYTF. CDR3 DNA sequence: TGCGCCAGCAGCGGCGGACAGCAAGGAGATGGCTACACCTTC.

The chain employs TRBV2 and TRBJ1-6; a possible D gene is TRBD1 (6 bases). CDR1 SNHLY and CDR2 FYNNEI come from the germline V gene. The V end lost 1 base, the J end lost 10 bases, and 11 bases lay between the germline ends. The length of the CDR3 is 14 residues. The CDR3 here is CASSEVAGDSPLHF. The CDR3, as DNA: TGTGCCAGCAGTGAAGTAGCAGGGGACTCACCCCTCCACTTT.

The chain carries TRBV4-3 and TRBJ2-3, with D hard to call. This CDR3 spans 13 amino acids. The germline gives CDR1 LGHNA, CDR2 YSLEER. The V gene lost 1 base and the J gene lost 4 bases, with 6 bases spanning the gap. The CDR3 is CASSQVVADTQYF. CDR3 DNA: TGCGCCAGCAGCCAAGTAGTCGCAGATACGCAGTATTTT.

The chain is built from TRBV6-5 and TRBJ2-1; 14 bases line up with TRBD2. V trimming: 7 bases; J trimming: 9 bases; junction bases outside the gene matches: 8. Germline values: CDR1 MNHEY, CDR2 SVGAGI. The CDR3 extends over 15 amino acids. The CDR3: CASKPGTSGSSEQFF. The CDR3 DNA follows: TGTGCCAGCAAACCGGGGACTAGCGGGAGTAGTGAGCAGTTCTTC.

A few counts support this clone. The V and J genes are TRBV5-6 and TRBJ2-3; 10 nucleotides agree with TRBD2. The V gene's germline CDR1 is SGHDT and CDR2 YYEEEE. V lost 3 bases to trimming and J lost 2 bases; unmatched junction nucleotides: 3. This CDR3 spans 15 amino acids. CDR3 DNA sequence: TGTGCCAGCAGCTACGGACTAGCGGCCACAGATACGCAGTATTTT. Its translation: CASSYGLAATDTQYF.

This rearrangement joins TRBV24-1 to TRBJ2-1, with TRBD1 matching over 8 bases. There are 21 residues in the CDR3. The J segment lost 0 bases and the V segment lost 1 base, leaving 16 bases of the junction unmatched. Per the germline V gene, CDR1 is KGHDR and CDR2 is SFDVKD. The CDR3 DNA reads as TGTGCCACCAGTGATTTTGGGTTAGGACAGGGCAAGGGAAGCTCCTACAATGAGCAGTTCTTC. Its translation: CATSDFGLGQGKGSSYNEQFF.

The chain recombines TRBV6-2 or TRBV6-3 with TRBJ2-7; TRBD2 aligns across 13 bases. The germline V gene encodes CDR1 MNHEY and CDR2 SVGEGT. The CDR3 contains 18 residues. The V and J ends lost 2 bases and 0 bases, in that order; junction bases with no gene match: 7. In nucleotides, the CDR3 is TGTGCCAGCAGTTACGGGACTAGCGGGACCTCACGCTCCTACGAGCAGTACTTC. It yields the protein CASSYGTSGTSRSYEQYF.

This clone was seen more than once but under ten times. The chain employs TRBV18 and TRBJ1-5; weak D call: TRBD1 (5 bases). V lost 3 bases to trimming and J lost 6 bases, with 15 bases between them. The CDR3 length is 15 residues. Looked up from germline, CDR1 is KGHSH and CDR2 is LQKENI. CDR3 coding DNA: TGTGCCAGCTCACCCACACTACCCCAGGGTCAGCCCCAGCATTTT. It is translated as CASSPTLPQGQPQHF.

The V gene is TRBV6-5, the J gene TRBJ1-2, with D perhaps matching TRBD1 (5 bases). Trimming cost V 2 bases and J 4 bases, with 11 bases left between them. The CDR3 length is 14 residues. Germline V gene lookup returns CDR1 MNHEY and CDR2 SVGAGI. The CDR3 here is CASSYVGGPYGYTF. The CDR3 coding sequence is TGTGCCAGCAGTTACGTGGGGGGACCCTATGGCTACACCTTC.

CDR3 nucleotides: TGTGCCGTCAGCCCGACAGGGGTGGTCTACGAGCAGTACTTC. This translates into CAVSPTGVVYEQYF. This sequence joins TRBV27 and TRBJ2-7, with 8 bases lining up with TRBD1. V gave up 11 bases and J gave up 3 bases; unmatched junction bases: 12. From germline, CDR1 is MNHEY and CDR2 SMNVEV (reference sequence). The CDR3 sequence is 14 residues long.

This clone was seen more than once but under ten times. The chain carries TRBV7-2 and TRBJ1-1, with TRBD1 matching over 10 bases. After removal of 4 bases from V and 4 bases from J, the junction contained 3 bases not matched to a gene. Germline V lookup: CDR1 SGHTA, CDR2 FQGNSA. The CDR3 covers 14 residues. CDR3 sequence (DNA): TGTGCCAGCAGCTCGAGACAGGGGGCCACTGAAGCTTTCTTT. It is translated as CASSSRQGATEAFF.

Here the CDR3 reads CASTRQGFKTQYF. The CDR3 region has the DNA TGTGCCAGTACCCGACAGGGGTTCAAGACCCAGTACTTC. This chain links TRBV12-3 or TRBV12-4 with TRBJ2-5; 8 bases match TRBD1. After removal of 9 bases from V and 6 bases from J, the junction contained 9 bases not matched to a gene. The CDR3 is made up of 13 amino acids.

The chain employs TRBV7-9 and TRBJ2-4, with TRBD2 as a possible D gene (6 bases). V lost 4 bases to trimming and J lost 1 base, with 14 bases between them. In germline, CDR1 is SEHNR, CDR2 FQNEAQ (reference sequence). This CDR3 comprises 16 residues. CDR3 DNA sequence: TGTGCCAGCAGCTCAGAAGAGGGAGGCGCCAAAAACATTCAGTACTTC. Protein: CASSSEEGGAKNIQYF.